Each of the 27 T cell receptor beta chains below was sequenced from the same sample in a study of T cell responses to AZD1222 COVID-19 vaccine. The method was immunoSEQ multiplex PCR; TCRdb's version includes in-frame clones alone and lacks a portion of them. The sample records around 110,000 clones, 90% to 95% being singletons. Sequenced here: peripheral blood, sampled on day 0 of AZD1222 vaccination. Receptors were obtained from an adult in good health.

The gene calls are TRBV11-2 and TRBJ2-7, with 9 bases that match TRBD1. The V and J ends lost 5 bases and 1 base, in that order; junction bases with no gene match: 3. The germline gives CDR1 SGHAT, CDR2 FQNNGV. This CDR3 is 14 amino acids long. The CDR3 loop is CASSTGGASYEQYF. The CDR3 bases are TGTGCCAGCAGCACAGGGGGCGCTTCCTACGAGCAGTACTTC.

This CDR3 is CASSLEPGYTEAFF. The CDR3 coding sequence is TGCGCCAGCAGCTTGGAGCCGGGGTACACTGAAGCTTTCTTT. The V call is TRBV5-1, the J call TRBJ1-1; D uncertain. Germline CDR1 is SGHRS and CDR2 is YFSETQ. CDR3 length: 14 amino acids. V lost 0 bases and J lost 3, with 9 bases in between.

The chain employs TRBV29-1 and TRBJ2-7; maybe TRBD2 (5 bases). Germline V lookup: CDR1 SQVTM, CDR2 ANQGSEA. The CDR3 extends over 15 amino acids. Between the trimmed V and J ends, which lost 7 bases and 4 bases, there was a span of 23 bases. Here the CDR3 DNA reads TGCAGCGCCCTGGGCGGGTCCACGGCTCAGTACGAGCAGTACTTC. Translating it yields CSALGGSTAQYEQYF.

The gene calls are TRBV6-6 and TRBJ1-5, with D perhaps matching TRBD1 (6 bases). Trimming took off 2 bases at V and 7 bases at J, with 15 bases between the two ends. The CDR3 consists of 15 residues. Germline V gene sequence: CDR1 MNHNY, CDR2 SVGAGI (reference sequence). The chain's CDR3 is CASSYPGQRKQPQHF. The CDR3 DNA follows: TGTGCCAGCAGTTACCCTGGACAGAGGAAACAGCCCCAGCATTTT.

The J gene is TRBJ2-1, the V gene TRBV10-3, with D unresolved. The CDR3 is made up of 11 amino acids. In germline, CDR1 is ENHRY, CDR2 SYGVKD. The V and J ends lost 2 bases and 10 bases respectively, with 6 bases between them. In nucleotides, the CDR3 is TGTGCCATCAGTGAGCGTAGCGAGCAGTTCTTC. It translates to CAISERSEQFF.

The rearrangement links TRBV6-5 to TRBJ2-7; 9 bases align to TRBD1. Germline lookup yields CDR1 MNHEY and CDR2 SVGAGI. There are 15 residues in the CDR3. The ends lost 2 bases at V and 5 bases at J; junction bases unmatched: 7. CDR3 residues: CASSYAGQGGDEQYF. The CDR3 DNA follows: TGTGCCAGCAGTTACGCGGGACAGGGCGGCGACGAGCAGTACTTC.

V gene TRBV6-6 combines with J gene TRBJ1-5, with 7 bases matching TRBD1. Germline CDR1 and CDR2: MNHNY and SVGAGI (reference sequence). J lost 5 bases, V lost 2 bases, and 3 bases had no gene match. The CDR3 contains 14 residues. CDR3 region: CASSYPGTDQPQHF. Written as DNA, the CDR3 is TGTGCCAGCAGTTACCCGGGGACAGATCAGCCCCAGCATTTT.

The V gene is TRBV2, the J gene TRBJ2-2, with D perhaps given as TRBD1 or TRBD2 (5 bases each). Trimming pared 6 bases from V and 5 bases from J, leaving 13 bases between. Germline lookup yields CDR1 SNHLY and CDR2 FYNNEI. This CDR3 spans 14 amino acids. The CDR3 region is CASRGVVGTGELFF. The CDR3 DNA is TGTGCCAGCAGGGGGGTGGTTGGAACCGGGGAGCTGTTTTTT.

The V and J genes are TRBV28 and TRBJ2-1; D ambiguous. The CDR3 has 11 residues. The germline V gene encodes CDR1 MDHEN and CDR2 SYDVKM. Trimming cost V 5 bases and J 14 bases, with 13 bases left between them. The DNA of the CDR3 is TGTGCCAGCAGTGCCACGTTGGTTAAGTTCTTC. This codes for CASSATLVKFF.

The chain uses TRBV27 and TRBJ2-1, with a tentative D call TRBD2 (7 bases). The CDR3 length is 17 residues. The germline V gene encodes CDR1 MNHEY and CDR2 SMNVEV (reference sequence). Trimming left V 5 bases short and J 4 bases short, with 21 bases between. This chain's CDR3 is CASSGQPGGLKYNEQFF. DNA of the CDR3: TGTGCCAGCAGTGGACAGCCGGGGGGACTAAAATACAATGAGCAGTTCTTC.

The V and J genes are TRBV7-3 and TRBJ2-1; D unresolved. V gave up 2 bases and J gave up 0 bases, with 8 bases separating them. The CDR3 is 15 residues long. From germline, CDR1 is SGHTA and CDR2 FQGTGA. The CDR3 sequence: CASSLVGNSYNEQFF. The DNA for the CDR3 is TGTGCCAGCAGCTTAGTCGGAAACTCCTACAATGAGCAGTTCTTC.

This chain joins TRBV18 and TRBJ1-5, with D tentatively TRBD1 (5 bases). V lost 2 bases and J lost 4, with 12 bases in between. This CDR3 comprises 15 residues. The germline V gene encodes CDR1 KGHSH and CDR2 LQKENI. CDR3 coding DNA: TGTGCCAGCTCACCAACAGGAACAGCGAATCAGCCCCAGCATTTT. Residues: CASSPTGTANQPQHF.

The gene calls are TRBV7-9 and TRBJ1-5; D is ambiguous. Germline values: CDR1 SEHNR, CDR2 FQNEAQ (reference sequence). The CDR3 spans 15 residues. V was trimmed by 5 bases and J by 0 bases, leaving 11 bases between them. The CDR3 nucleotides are TGTGCCAGCAGCACCAGGACGGATAGCAATCAGCCCCAGCATTTT. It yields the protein CASSTRTDSNQPQHF. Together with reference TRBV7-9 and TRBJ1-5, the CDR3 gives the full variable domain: DTGVSQNPRHKITKRGQNVTFRCDPISEHNRLYWYRQTLGQGPEFLTYFQNEAQLEKSRLLSDRFSAERPKGSFSTLEIQRTEQGDSAMYLCASSTRTDSNQPQHFGDGTRLSIL.

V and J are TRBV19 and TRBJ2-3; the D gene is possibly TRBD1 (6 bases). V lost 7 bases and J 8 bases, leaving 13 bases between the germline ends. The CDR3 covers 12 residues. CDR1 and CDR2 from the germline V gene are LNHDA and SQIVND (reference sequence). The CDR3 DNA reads TGTGCCAGTAAGGGCCCCAGGGGTACGCAGTATTTT. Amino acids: CASKGPRGTQYF.

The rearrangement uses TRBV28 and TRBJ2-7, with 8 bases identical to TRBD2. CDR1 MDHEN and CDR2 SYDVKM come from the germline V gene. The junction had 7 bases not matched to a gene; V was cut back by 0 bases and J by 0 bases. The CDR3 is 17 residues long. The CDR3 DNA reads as TGTGCCAGCAGTTTATGGCGGGAGGCCCCTTTCTCCTACGAGCAGTACTTC. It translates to CASSLWREAPFSYEQYF.

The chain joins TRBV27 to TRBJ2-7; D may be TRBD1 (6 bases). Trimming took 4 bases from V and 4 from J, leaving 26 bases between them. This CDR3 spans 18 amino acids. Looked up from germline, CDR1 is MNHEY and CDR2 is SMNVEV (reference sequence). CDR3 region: CASSSGVSLNIPSYEQYF. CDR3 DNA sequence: TGTGCCAGCAGTTCAGGGGTTAGTCTTAACATCCCCTCGTACGAGCAGTACTTC.

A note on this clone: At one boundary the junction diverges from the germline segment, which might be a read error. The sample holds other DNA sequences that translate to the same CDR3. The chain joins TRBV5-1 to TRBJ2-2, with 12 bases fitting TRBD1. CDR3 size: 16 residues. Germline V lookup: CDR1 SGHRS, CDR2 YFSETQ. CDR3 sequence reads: CASSPGTGGRVGELFF. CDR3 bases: TGCGCCAGCAGCCCTGGGACAGGGGGCAGGGTCGGGGAACTGTTTTTT. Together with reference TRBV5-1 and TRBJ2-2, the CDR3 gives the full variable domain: KAGVTQTPRYLIKTRGQQVTLSCSPISGHRSVSWYQQTPGQGLQFLFEYFSETQRNKGNFPGRFSGRQFSNSRSEMNVSTLELGDSALYLCASSPGTGGRVGELFFGEGSRLTVL.

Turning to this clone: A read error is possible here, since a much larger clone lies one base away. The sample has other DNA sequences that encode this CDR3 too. As DNA, the CDR3 is TGTGCCAGCAGTGACTCGGACAGCTCTGGGGCCAACGTCCTGACTTTC. It encodes CASSDSDSSGANVLTF. V is TRBV6-4 and J is TRBJ2-6; weak D call: TRBD1 (6 bases). The V end lost 0 bases, the J end lost 0 bases, and 6 bases lay between the germline ends. The CDR3 sequence is 16 residues long. The germline CDR1 and CDR2 sequences are MRHNA and SNTAGT.

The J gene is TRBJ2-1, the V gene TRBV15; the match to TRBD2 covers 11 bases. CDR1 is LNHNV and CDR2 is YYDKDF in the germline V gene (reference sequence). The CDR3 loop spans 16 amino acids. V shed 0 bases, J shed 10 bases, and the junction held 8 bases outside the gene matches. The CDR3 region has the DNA TGTGCCACCAGCAGAGATAAACTAGCGGGAGTGGAGGAGCAGTTCTTC. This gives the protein CATSRDKLAGVEEQFF.

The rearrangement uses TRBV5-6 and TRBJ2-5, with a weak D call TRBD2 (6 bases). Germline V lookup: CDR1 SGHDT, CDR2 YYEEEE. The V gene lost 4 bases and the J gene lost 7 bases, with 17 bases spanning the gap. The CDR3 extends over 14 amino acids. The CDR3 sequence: CASSPGLQRATQYF. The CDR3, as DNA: TGTGCCAGCAGCCCGGGACTCCAAAGGGCGACCCAGTACTTC.

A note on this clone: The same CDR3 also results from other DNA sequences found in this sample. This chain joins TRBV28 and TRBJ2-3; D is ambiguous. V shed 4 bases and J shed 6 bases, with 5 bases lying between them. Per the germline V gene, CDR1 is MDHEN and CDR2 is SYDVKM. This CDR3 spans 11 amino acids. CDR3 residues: CASSSPDTQYF. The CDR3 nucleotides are TGTGCCAGCAGTTCCCCGGATACGCAGTATTTT.

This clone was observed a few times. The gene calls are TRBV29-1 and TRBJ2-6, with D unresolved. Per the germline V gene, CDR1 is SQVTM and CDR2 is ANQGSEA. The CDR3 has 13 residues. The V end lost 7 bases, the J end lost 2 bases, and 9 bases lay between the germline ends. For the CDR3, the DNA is TGCAGCGCCCGAGGAGCTGGGGCCAACGTCCTGACTTTC. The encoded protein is CSARGAGANVLTF.

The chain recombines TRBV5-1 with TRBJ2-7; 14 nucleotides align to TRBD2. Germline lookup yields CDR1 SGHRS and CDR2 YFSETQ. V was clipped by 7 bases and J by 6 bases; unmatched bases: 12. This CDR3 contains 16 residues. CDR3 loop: CASVPGLAGGKCEQYF. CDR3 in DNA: TGCGCCAGCGTTCCCGGACTAGCGGGAGGTAAGTGCGAGCAGTACTTC.

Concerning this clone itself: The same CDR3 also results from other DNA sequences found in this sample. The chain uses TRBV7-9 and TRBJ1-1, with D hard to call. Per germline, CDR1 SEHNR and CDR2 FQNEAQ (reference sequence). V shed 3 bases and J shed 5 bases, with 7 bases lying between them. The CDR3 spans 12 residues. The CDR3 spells CASSFGLTEAFF. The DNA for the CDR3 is TGTGCCAGCAGCTTCGGTCTTACTGAAGCTTTCTTT.

The CDR3 sequence: CASSMLPVDWASTDTQYF. In DNA, the CDR3 is TGTGCCAGCAGTATGCTTCCAGTAGATTGGGCTAGCACAGATACGCAGTATTTT. The chain couples TRBV28 to TRBJ2-3; D not resolved. This CDR3 has 18 amino acids. The ends were cut back, 5 bases at V and 0 bases at J, with 21 bases in the middle. Germline V gives CDR1 MDHEN, CDR2 SYDVKM.

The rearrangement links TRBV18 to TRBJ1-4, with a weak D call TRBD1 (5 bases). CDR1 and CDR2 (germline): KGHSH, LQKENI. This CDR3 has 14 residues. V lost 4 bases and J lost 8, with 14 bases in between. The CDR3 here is CASSLDGAQEKLFF. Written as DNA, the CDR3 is TGTGCCAGCTCACTGGACGGGGCACAGGAAAAACTGTTTTTT.

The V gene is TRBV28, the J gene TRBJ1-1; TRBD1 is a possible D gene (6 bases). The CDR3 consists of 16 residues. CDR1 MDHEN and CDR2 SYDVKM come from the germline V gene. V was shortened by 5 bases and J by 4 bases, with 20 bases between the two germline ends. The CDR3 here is CASSPVAHQGGTEAFF. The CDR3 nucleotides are TGTGCCAGCAGTCCAGTGGCCCATCAAGGGGGCACTGAAGCTTTCTTT. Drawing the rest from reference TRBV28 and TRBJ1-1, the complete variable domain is DVKVTQSSRYLVKRTGEKVFLECVQDMDHENMFWYRQDPGLGLRLIYFSYDVKMKEKGDIPEGYSVSREKKERFSLILESASTNQTSMYLCASSPVAHQGGTEAFFGQGTRLTVV.